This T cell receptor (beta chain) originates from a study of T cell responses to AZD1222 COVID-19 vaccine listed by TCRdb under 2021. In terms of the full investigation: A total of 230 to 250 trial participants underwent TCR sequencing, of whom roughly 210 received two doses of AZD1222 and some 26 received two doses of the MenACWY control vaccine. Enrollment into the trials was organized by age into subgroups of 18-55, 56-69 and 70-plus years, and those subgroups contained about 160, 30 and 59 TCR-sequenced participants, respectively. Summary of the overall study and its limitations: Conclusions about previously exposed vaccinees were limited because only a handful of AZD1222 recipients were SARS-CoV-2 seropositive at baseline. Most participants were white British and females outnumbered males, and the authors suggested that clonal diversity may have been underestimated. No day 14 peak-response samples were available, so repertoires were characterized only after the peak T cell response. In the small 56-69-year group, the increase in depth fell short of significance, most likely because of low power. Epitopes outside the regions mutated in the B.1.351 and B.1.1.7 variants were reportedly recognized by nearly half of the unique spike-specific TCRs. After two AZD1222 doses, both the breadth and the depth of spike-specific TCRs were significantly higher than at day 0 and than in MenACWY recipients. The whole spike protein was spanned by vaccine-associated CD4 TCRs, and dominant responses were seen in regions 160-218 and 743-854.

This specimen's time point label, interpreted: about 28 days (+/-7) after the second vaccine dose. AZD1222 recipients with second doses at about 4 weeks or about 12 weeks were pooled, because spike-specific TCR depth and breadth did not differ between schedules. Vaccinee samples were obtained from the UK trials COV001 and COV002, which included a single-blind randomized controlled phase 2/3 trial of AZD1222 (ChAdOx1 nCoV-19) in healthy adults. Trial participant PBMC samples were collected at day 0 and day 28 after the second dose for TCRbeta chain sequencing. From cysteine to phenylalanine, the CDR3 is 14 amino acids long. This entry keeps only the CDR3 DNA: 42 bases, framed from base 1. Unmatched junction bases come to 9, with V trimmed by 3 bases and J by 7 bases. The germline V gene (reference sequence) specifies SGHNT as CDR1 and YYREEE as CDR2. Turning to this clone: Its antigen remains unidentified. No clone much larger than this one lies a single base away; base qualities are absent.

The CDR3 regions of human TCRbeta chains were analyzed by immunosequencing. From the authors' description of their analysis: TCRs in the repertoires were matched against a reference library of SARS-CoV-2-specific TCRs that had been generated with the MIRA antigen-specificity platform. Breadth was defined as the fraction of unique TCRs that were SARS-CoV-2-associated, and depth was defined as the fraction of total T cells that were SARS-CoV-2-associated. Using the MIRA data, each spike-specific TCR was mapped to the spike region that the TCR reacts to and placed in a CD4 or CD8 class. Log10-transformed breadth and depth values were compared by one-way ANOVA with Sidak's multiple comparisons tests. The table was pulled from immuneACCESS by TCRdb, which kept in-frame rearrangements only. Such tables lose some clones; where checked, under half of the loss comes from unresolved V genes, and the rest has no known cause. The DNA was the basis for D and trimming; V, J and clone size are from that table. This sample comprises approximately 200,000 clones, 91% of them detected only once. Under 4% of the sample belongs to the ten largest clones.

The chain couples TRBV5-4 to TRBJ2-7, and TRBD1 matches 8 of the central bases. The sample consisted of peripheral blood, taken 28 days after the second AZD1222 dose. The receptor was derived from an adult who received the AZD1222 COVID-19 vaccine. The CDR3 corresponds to CASSSQGVWWEQYF. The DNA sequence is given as TGTGCCAGCAGCTCACAGGGGGTTTGGTGGGAGCAGTACTTC. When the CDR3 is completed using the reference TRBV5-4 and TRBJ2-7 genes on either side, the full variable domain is ETGVTQSPTHLIKTRGQQVTLRCSSQSGHNTVSWYQQALGQGPQFIFQYYREEENGRGNFPPRFSGLQFPNYSSELNVNALELDDSALYLCASSSQGVWWEQYFGPGTRLTVT.